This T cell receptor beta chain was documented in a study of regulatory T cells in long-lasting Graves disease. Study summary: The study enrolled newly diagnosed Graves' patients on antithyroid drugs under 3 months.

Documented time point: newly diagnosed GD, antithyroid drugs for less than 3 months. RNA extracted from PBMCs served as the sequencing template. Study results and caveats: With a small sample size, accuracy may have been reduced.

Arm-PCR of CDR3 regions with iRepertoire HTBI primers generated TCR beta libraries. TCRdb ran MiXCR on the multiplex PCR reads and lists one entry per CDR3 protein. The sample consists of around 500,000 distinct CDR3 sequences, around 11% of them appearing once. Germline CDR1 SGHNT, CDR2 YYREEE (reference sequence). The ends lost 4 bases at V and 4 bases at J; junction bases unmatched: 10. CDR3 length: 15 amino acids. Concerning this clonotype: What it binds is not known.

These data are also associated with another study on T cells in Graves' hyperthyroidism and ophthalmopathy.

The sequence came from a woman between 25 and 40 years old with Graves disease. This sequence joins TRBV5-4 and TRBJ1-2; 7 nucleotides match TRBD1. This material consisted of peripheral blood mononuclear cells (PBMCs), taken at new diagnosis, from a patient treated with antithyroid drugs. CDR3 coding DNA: TGTGCCAGCAGCCCAGGACAGGCCGTGAGCTATGGCTACACCTTC. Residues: CASSPGQAVSYGYTF. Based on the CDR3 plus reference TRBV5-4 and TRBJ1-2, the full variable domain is ETGVTQSPTHLIKTRGQQVTLRCSSQSGHNTVSWYQQALGQGPQFIFQYYREEENGRGNFPPRFSGLQFPNYSSELNVNALELDDSALYLCASSPGQAVSYGYTFGSGTRLTVV.